What follows are 8 T cell receptor beta chains derived from one specimen sequenced in a study of blood T cell repertoires in COVID-19. Data came from immunoSEQ multiplex PCR; TCRdb stores just in-frame clones and leaves some out. The table includes some 390,000 clones, around 87% detected once. Sequencing was performed on peripheral blood. The receptors come from a woman aged 55-75 years with COVID-19, enrolled during active disease.

The rearrangement links TRBV2 to TRBJ1-5; D is perhaps TRBD1 (5 bases). The V and J ends lost 6 bases and 2 bases respectively, with 14 bases between them. The CDR3 sequence is 15 residues long. CDR1 is SNHLY, CDR2 FYNNEI, per germline. The CDR3 nucleotides read TGTGCCAGCAGAAGTCAGGGAAGGGGCAATCAGCCCCAGCATTTT. Translating it yields CASRSQGRGNQPQHF.

The genes are TRBV5-1 and TRBJ2-5; D is perhaps TRBD1 (6 bases). CDR3 length: 15 residues. Germline values: CDR1 SGHRS, CDR2 YFSETQ. V was cut by 0 bases and J by 1 base, with 10 bases left in between. CDR3 bases: TGCGCCAGCAGCTTGGCGGACAGAGGCCAAGAGACCCAGTACTTC. It codes for CASSLADRGQETQYF.

The chain employs TRBV29-1 and TRBJ2-1; 12 positions match TRBD2. V shed 5 bases, J shed 7 bases, and the junction held 6 bases outside the gene matches. Germline V CDR1 and CDR2: SQVTM, ANQGSEA. The CDR3 runs 14 residues. CDR3 region: CSVLTSGGTNEQFF. The CDR3 nucleotides are TGCAGCGTTCTAACTAGCGGGGGGACAAATGAGCAGTTCTTC.

This clone was counted once. V is TRBV19 and J is TRBJ1-2; maybe TRBD1 (5 bases). Germline assignment: CDR1 LNHDA and CDR2 SQIVND (reference sequence). CDR3 size: 14 residues. Trimming removed 9 bases at V and 7 bases at J, with 21 bases between. The DNA for the CDR3 is TGTGCCAGCAGACTCGAGGGAGGGGCCTTTGGCTACACCTTC. The encoded protein is CASRLEGGAFGYTF. Looking up the rest from reference TRBV19 and TRBJ1-2 gives the full variable domain: DGGITQSPKYLFRKEGQNVTLSCEQNLNHDAMYWYRQDPGQGLRLIYYSQIVNDFQKGDIAEGYSVSREKKESFPLTVTSAQKNPTAFYLCASRLEGGAFGYTFGSGTRLTVV.

This clone appeared once. The J gene is TRBJ2-3, the V gene TRBV5-1; D possibly corresponds to TRBD2 (6 bases). Germline CDR1 and CDR2: SGHRS and YFSETQ. The V and J ends lost 6 bases and 5 bases respectively, with 16 bases between them. The CDR3 sequence is 14 residues long. CDR3 coding DNA: TGCGCCAGCAAGTTGGGCGGGGTTAAAGATACGCAGTATTTT. Residues: CASKLGGVKDTQYF. The entire variable domain, with the rest obtained from reference TRBV5-1 and TRBJ2-3, is as follows: KAGVTQTPRYLIKTRGQQVTLSCSPISGHRSVSWYQQTPGQGLQFLFEYFSETQRNKGNFPGRFSGRQFSNSRSEMNVSTLELGDSALYLCASKLGGVKDTQYFGPGTRLTVL.

The chain links TRBV2 to TRBJ2-4; a weak D match, TRBD1 (5 bases). V was pared by 5 bases and J by 0 bases, with 11 bases between. This CDR3 is 15 amino acids long. The germline V gene has CDR1 SNHLY and CDR2 FYNNEI. CDR3 sequence reads: CASSYTGLAKNIQYF. The CDR3 nucleotides read TGTGCCAGCAGTTATACAGGTCTAGCCAAAAACATTCAGTACTTC.

This clone has just one count. V and J are TRBV7-6 and TRBJ1-3; D is unresolved. The germline gives CDR1 SGHVS, CDR2 FNYEAQ. The V end was cut by 6 bases, the J end by 0 bases, with 9 bases between. This CDR3 contains 14 residues. CDR3 bases: TGTGCCAGCAGTCCTTGGCACTCTGGAAACACCATATATTTT. This translates into CASSPWHSGNTIYF. The full variable domain, completed using reference TRBV7-6 and TRBJ1-3, is GAGVSQSPRYKVTKRGQDVALRCDPISGHVSLYWYRQALGQGPEFLTYFNYEAQQDKSGLPNDRFSAERPEGSISTLTIQRTEQRDSAMYRCASSPWHSGNTIYFGEGSWLTVV.

V usage is TRBV6-2 or TRBV6-3 and J usage is TRBJ2-2; 7 bases are a match to TRBD1. V lost 5 bases, J lost 0 bases, and 18 bases stayed unmatched. Per the germline V gene, CDR1 is MNHEY and CDR2 is SVGEGT. The CDR3 consists of 20 residues. For the CDR3, the DNA is TGTGCCAGCAGTACTCACTACTTCCGGGACAGCTTTGCGAACACCGGGGAGCTGTTTTTT. This codes for CASSTHYFRDSFANTGELFF.